At least ten counts were recorded for the clone carrying this T cell receptor beta chain. This record comes from a study of Graves' ophthalmopathy and Graves' hyperthyroidism. The authors amplified TCR beta CDR3 regions, and they did so from RNA transcripts for repertoire sequencing. The authors performed first-round RT-PCR with HTBI primers and then a second-round multiplex PCR. TCRdb passed the multiplex PCR reads through MiXCR, listing each CDR3 protein once. The repertoire holds hundreds of thousands of distinct CDR3 sequences, with just over 15% as singletons. The receptor was isolated from a woman aged 18-29 years with stable Graves' hyperthyroidism. Sequencing was performed on peripheral blood.

The CDR3 spells CASSGGLAGGSEQYF. In DNA, the CDR3 is TGTGCCAGCAGTGGAGGACTAGCGGGGGGGTCGGAGCAGTACTTC. The V gene is TRBV12-3 or TRBV12-4, the J gene TRBJ2-7, with 15 bases that match TRBD2. V trimming: 5 bases; J trimming: 7 bases; junction bases outside the gene matches: 6. CDR3 size: 15 residues.